This T cell receptor (beta chain) was recovered during a study of shared clonotypes between healthy human individuals. Naive CD8 cells comprised CD45RO-negative, CCR7-positively selected cells, excluding terminally differentiated effector memory CD45RA+ cells. Germline V gives CDR1 SGHAT, CDR2 FQNNGV. The CDR3 has 11 residues. The ends were cut back, 5 bases at V and 6 bases at J, with 8 bases in the middle. As regards this clone: Its target is not known. This sample includes further DNA sequences coding for the same CDR3.

Libraries were prepared by immunoSEQ multiplex PCR; TCRdb keeps only in-frame clonotypes and omits some of them. This table holds millions of clones, about 92% found once. Broader study findings: Rarefaction showed that sequencing of sorted subsets was incomplete (despite large depth). The researchers took only blood, and tissue repertoires probably look different. Memory subsets generally showed smaller estimated richness than naive subsets did.

The gene calls are TRBV11-2 and TRBJ2-7; perhaps TRBD2 as D (6 bases). This receptor was identified in a man younger than 30 in good health. Some clones in this sample may be carry-over from other donors' samples. Sequencing was carried out using naive CD8+ T cells from PBMCs. CDR3 in DNA: TGTGCCAGCAGCCCCGGGGGCGAGCAGTACTTC. The encoded protein is CASSPGGEQYF.